This is a list of T cell receptor beta chains from one sample in a study of neurological immune-mediated disorders. TCRdb re-called the 5' RACE reads through MiXCR, storing one row per CDR3 protein. The table includes 55,000 to 70,000 distinct CDR3 sequences, 3.2% detected once. The sequenced material came from PBMCs. The receptors originated from a woman in her forties or fifties with multiple sclerosis. Each CDR3 is given with its conserved first and last residue. The D gene is left open where the match is weak. Expanded clones are given a class, and other clones once, few, many or no size at all.

>TRBV6-6|many|TRBJ1-5|NA
CASRGEGSGNQPQHF
TGTGCCAGCCGGGGTGAGGGGTCGGGCAATCAGCCCCAGCATTTT
>TRBV27|many|TRBJ1-5|TRBD1
CASIDPTPQDRAYSNQPQHF
TGTGCCAGCATAGACCCGACGCCACAGGACAGGGCCTATAGCAATCAGCCCCAGCATTTT
>TRBV7-9|many|TRBJ1-1|NA
CASSLAVGRNTEAFF
TGTGCCAGCAGCTTAGCAGTGGGACGGAACACTGAAGCTTTCTTT
>TRBV5-1|many|TRBJ2-5|TRBD1
CASSSSGGQGQETQYF
TGCGCCAGCAGCTCGAGTGGCGGACAGGGGCAAGAGACCCAGTACTTC
>TRBV7-2|many|TRBJ1-4|NA
CASTPAGGGKLFF
TGTGCCAGCACCCCCGCGGGGGGCGGAAAACTGTTTTTT
>TRBV6-1|many|TRBJ2-3|TRBD2
CASSTGLAGTDTQYF
TGTGCCAGCAGTACCGGACTAGCGGGCACAGATACGCAGTATTTT
>TRBV12-3/TRBV12-4|many|TRBJ2-2|TRBD2
CASSLGGSGTGELFF
TGTGCCAGCAGTTTAGGCGGGAGTGGGACCGGGGAGCTGTTTTTT
>TRBV20-1|many|TRBJ2-4|NA
CSARMGDLAKNIQYF
TGCAGTGCTAGAATGGGGGACCTAGCCAAAAACATTCAGTACTTC
>TRBV27|many|TRBJ2-5|TRBD2
CASNHGGGLKETQYF
TGTGCCAGCAACCATGGGGGGGGTTTAAAAGAGACCCAGTACTTC
>TRBV7-2|many|TRBJ2-7|NA
CASSLGTLQGEQYF
TGTGCCAGCAGCTTGGGGACTCTCCAAGGGGAGCAGTACTTC
>TRBV6-2/TRBV6-3|many|TRBJ1-1|TRBD1
CASSFNRGAEAFF
TGTGCCAGCAGTTTCAACAGGGGCGCTGAAGCTTTCTTT
>TRBV12-3/TRBV12-4|many|TRBJ2-3|NA
CASSLEGLTQYF
TGTGCCAGCAGTTTAGAAGGTCTGACGCAGTATTTT
>TRBV5-1|many|TRBJ2-4|NA
CASSLERVNIQYF
TGCGCCAGCAGCTTGGAGAGGGTCAACATTCAGTACTTC
>TRBV11-3|few|TRBJ2-1|TRBD2
CASSLLPAGVNEQFF
TGTGCCAGCAGCCTACTCCCCGCGGGGGTCAATGAGCAGTTCTTC
>TRBV7-2|many|TRBJ1-6|TRBD1
CASSLDRGDSPLHF
TGTGCCAGCAGCCTCGACAGGGGCGATTCACCCCTCCACTTT
>TRBV27|many|TRBJ1-3|NA
CASSTSRGLFGNTIYF
TGTGCCAGCAGCACCTCGAGGGGTCTTTTTGGAAACACCATATATTTT
>TRBV6-5|many|TRBJ1-2|NA
CASSYGGEGYTF
TGTGCCAGCAGTTACGGGGGGGAAGGCTACACCTTC
>TRBV24-1|many|TRBJ2-6|NA
CATSRSAGKGSGANVLTF
TGTGCCACCAGTCGAAGCGCAGGGAAGGGCTCTGGGGCCAACGTCCTGACTTTC
>TRBV20-1|many|TRBJ2-5|TRBD2
CSADSGLEGQETQYF
TGCAGTGCTGACTCAGGACTAGAGGGCCAAGAGACCCAGTACTTC
>TRBV5-1|many|TRBJ1-1|TRBD1
CAIAGTGPMNTEAFF
TGCGCCATAGCCGGGACAGGGCCTATGAACACTGAAGCTTTCTTT
>TRBV28|few|TRBJ2-3|NA
CASTTTNTQYF
TGTGCCAGCACCACAACCAATACGCAGTATTTT
>TRBV7-7|many|TRBJ2-2|NA
CASSPVGMGRRELFF
TGTGCCAGCAGCCCGGTGGGGATGGGCCGGAGGGAGCTGTTTTTT
>TRBV29-1|many|TRBJ1-3|TRBD1
CRISTGTGNTIYF
TGCAGGATCTCGACAGGGACTGGAAACACCATATATTTT
>TRBV7-2|many|TRBJ2-1|TRBD1
CASSPGTVSWNEQFF
TGTGCCAGCAGCCCCGGGACAGTGTCTTGGAATGAGCAGTTCTTC
>TRBV28|many|TRBJ2-3|NA
CASSPRGHITITDTQYF
TGTGCCAGCAGCCCACGGGGCCACATAACCATCACAGATACGCAGTATTTT
>TRBV7-2|many|TRBJ2-3|NA
CASSSYRHSTDTQYF
TGTGCCAGCAGCTCATACAGGCATAGCACAGATACGCAGTATTTT
>TRBV20-1|many|TRBJ2-1|NA
CSASEGPPSYNEQFF
TGCAGTGCTAGTGAGGGGCCCCCCTCCTACAATGAGCAGTTCTTC
>TRBV7-9|many|TRBJ2-1|NA
CASSLVAGDEQFF
TGTGCCAGCAGCTTAGTTGCAGGGGATGAGCAGTTCTTC
>TRBV14|many|TRBJ2-1|NA
CASSQDPARVHEQFF
TGTGCCAGCAGCCAAGATCCCGCTAGGGTTCATGAGCAGTTCTTC
>TRBV28|many|TRBJ2-7|TRBD1
CASRPRDRLIKSVYEQYF
TGTGCCAGCAGACCTCGGGACAGGCTTATCAAATCGGTCTACGAGCAGTACTTC
>TRBV15|many|TRBJ2-2|NA
CATTRGGGELFF
TGTGCCACCACCAGGGGAGGGGGGGAGCTGTTTTTT
>TRBV10-3|many|TRBJ1-5|NA
CAISTDTIRPQHF
TGTGCCATCAGCACCGACACGATCCGGCCCCAGCATTTT
>TRBV6-5|many|TRBJ2-3|NA
CASSSRPDTQYF
TGTGCCAGCAGTTCTCGCCCAGATACGCAGTATTTT
>TRBV2|many|TRBJ2-5|NA
CASSEGQGSGETQYF
TGTGCCAGCAGTGAGGGGCAGGGGAGTGGAGAGACCCAGTACTTC
>TRBV18|NA|TRBJ2-1|NA
CASAEWRQINEQFF
TGTGCCAGCGCAGAATGGAGGCAGATTAATGAGCAGTTCTTC
>TRBV12-3/TRBV12-4|many|TRBJ1-2|NA
CASSSAAYGYTF
TGTGCCAGCAGTTCGGCGGCTTATGGCTACACCTTC
>TRBV20-1|many|TRBJ2-7|TRBD2
CSASKPQGRENEQYF
TGCAGTGCTAGTAAGCCCCAAGGGAGGGAAAACGAGCAGTACTTC
>TRBV14|many|TRBJ2-1|NA
CASSHGPLSSYNEQFF
TGTGCCAGCAGCCATGGACCGTTAAGCTCCTACAATGAGCAGTTCTTC
>TRBV18|many|TRBJ2-1|NA
CASSWANGGSPFNEQFF
TGTGCCAGCTCATGGGCGAATGGCGGTTCTCCCTTCAATGAGCAGTTCTTC